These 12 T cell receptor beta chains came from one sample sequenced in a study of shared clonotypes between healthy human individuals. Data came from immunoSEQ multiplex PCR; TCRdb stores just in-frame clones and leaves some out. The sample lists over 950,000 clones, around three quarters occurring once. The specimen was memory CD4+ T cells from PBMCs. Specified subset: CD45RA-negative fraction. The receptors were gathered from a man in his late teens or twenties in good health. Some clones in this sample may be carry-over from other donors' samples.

The CDR3 DNA follows: TGCGCCAGCAGCCAAGGTTATACTAACTATGGCTACACCTTC. It translates to CASSQGYTNYGYTF. The rearrangement links TRBV4-1 to TRBJ1-2; D is ambiguous. This CDR3 has 14 amino acids. Trimming removed 1 base from V and 0 bases from J, with 6 bases in between. The germline gives CDR1 MGHRA, CDR2 YSYEKL.

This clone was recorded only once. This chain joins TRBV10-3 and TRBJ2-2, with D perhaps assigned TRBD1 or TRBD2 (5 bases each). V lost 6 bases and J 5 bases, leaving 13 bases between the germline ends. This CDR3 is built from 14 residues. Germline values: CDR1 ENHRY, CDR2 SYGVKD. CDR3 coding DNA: TGTGCCATCAGGGGGACCGGAGGAACCGGGGAGCTGTTTTTT. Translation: CAIRGTGGTGELFF.

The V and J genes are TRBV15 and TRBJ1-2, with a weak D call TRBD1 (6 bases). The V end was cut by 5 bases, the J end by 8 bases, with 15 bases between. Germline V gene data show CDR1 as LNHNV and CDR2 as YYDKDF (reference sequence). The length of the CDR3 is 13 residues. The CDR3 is CATSAYRDRGYTF. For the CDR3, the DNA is TGTGCCACCAGCGCCTACAGGGATCGCGGCTACACCTTC.

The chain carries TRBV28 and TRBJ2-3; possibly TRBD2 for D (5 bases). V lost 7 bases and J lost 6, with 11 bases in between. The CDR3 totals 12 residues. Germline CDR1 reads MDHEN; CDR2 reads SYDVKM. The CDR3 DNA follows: TGTGCCAGCACCGGCGGGTGGGATACGCAGTATTTT. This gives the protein CASTGGWDTQYF.

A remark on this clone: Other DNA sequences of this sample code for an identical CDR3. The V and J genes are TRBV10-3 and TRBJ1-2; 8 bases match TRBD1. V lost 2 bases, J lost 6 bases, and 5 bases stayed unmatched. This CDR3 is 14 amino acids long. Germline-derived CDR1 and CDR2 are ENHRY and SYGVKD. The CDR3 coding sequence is TGTGCCATCAGTGAGAGTCAGGGGGCAGATGGCTACACCTTC. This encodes CAISESQGADGYTF.

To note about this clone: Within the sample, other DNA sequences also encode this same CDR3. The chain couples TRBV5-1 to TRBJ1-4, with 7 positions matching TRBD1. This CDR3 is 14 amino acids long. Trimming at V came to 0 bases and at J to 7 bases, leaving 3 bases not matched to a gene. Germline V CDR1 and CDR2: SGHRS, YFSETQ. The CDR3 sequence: CASSLGQGVEKLFF. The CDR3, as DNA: TGCGCCAGCAGCTTGGGACAGGGCGTTGAAAAACTGTTTTTT.

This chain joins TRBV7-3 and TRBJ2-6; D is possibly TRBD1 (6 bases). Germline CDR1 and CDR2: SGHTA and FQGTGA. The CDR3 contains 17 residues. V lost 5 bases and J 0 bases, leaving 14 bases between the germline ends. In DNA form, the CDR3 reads TGTGCCAGCAGCCGACGGACAGCAAGCTCTGGGGCCAACGTCCTGACTTTC. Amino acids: CASSRRTASSGANVLTF.

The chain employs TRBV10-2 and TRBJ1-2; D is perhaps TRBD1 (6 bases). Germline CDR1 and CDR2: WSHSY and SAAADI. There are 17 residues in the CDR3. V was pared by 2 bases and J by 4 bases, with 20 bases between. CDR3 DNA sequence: TGCGCCAGCAGTGAGAGACCGGGACATCCTCCGCCCTATGGCTACACCTTC. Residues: CASSERPGHPPPYGYTF.

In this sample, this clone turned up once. The DNA for the CDR3 is TGTGCCAGCAGAGATGACAGCTACGAGCAGTACTTC. It is translated as CASRDDSYEQYF. The chain couples TRBV2 to TRBJ2-7; TRBD1 is a possible D gene (5 bases). CDR1 is SNHLY and CDR2 is FYNNEI in the germline V gene. This CDR3 has 12 residues. Trimming removed 6 bases from V and 3 bases from J, with 9 bases in between.

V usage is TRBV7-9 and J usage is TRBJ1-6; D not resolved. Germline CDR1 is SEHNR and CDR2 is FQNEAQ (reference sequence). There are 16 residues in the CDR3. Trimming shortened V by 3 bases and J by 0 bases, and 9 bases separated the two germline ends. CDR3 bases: TGTGCCAGCAGCTTTCTAGGGAGCTCCTATAATTCACCCCTCCACTTT. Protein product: CASSFLGSSYNSPLHF.

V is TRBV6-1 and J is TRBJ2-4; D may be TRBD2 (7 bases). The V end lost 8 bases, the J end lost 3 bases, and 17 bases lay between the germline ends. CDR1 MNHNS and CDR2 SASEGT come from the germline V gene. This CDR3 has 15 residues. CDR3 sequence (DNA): TGTGCCAGCCGGGGGGCAGGGCTAGTCAAAAACATTCAGTACTTC. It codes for CASRGAGLVKNIQYF.

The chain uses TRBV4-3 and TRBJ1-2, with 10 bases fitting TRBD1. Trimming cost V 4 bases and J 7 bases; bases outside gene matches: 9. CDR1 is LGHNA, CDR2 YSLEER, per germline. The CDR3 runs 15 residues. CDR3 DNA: TGCGCCAGCAGCCCACCAGGGACAGGGGTCGGTGGCTACACCTTC. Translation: CASSPPGTGVGGYTF.